This entry lists 18 T cell receptor beta chains sequenced from one sample in a study of lymphopenia after photon versus proton radiotherapy. Clones were sequenced by immunoSEQ multiplex PCR, and TCRdb holds only the in-frame ones, with some missing. The sample records roughly 35,000 clones, about 84% being singletons. The sequencing used peripheral blood, collected from a patient treated with photon-based radiotherapy. Source of these receptors: a man aged 50 to 60 with gastric cancer.

The J gene is TRBJ1-1, the V gene TRBV18; D not resolved. CDR1 and CDR2 (germline): KGHSH, LQKENI. The CDR3 length is 14 residues. Trimming cost V 3 bases and J 1 base, with 9 bases left between them. The CDR3 reads CASSPLARNTEAFF. In nucleotides, the CDR3 is TGTGCCAGCTCACCCCTAGCGCGGAACACTGAAGCTTTCTTT.

The chain's CDR3 is CASRPTRSNPSYNEQFF. CDR3 nucleotide sequence: TGTGCCAGCAGACCGACTAGGTCCAACCCCTCCTACAATGAGCAGTTCTTC. V gene TRBV28 combines with J gene TRBJ2-1; the D gene is possibly TRBD2 (6 bases). The CDR3 is 17 residues long. V was cut by 6 bases and J by 0 bases, with 18 bases left in between. Germline values: CDR1 MDHEN, CDR2 SYDVKM. Full variable domain (missing parts from reference TRBV28 and TRBJ2-1): DVKVTQSSRYLVKRTGEKVFLECVQDMDHENMFWYRQDPGLGLRLIYFSYDVKMKEKGDIPEGYSVSREKKERFSLILESASTNQTSMYLCASRPTRSNPSYNEQFFGPGTRLTVL.

This chain connects TRBV29-1 to TRBJ2-7, with 9 positions matching TRBD2. The CDR3 is made up of 13 amino acids. Germline V lookup: CDR1 SQVTM, CDR2 ANQGSEA. Unmatched junction bases numbered 1, after V lost 4 bases and J lost 0 bases. The CDR3 spells CSVASGASYEQYF. CDR3 nucleotide sequence: TGCAGCGTTGCTAGCGGGGCCTCCTACGAGCAGTACTTC.

The rearrangement joins TRBV10-1 to TRBJ2-7; D is unclear. Germline V gives CDR1 WNHNN, CDR2 SYGVQD (reference sequence). The CDR3 is made up of 15 amino acids. Trimming left V 3 bases short and J 3 bases short, with 15 bases between. As DNA, the CDR3 is TGCGCCAGCAGTGAAGTTGGGCGGTTCCACTACGAGCAGTACTTC. Its translation is CASSEVGRFHYEQYF.

The chain links TRBV5-1 to TRBJ2-3, with 10 positions matching TRBD1. Germline CDR1 is SGHRS and CDR2 is YFSETQ. The CDR3 sequence is 16 residues long. The V and J ends lost 4 bases and 7 bases, in that order; junction bases with no gene match: 12. For the CDR3, the DNA is TGCGCCAGCAGCCAGGGCCGGGACAGGGGAATAAATACGCAGTATTTT. The encoded protein is CASSQGRDRGINTQYF. The full variable domain, its missing parts supplied by reference TRBV5-1 and TRBJ2-3, is KAGVTQTPRYLIKTRGQQVTLSCSPISGHRSVSWYQQTPGQGLQFLFEYFSETQRNKGNFPGRFSGRQFSNSRSEMNVSTLELGDSALYLCASSQGRDRGINTQYFGPGTRLTVL.

The V gene is TRBV5-1, the J gene TRBJ2-5, with a tentative D call TRBD1 (5 bases). Trimming left V 0 bases short and J 7 bases short, with 13 bases between. The CDR3 extends over 14 amino acids. The germline V gene encodes CDR1 SGHRS and CDR2 YFSETQ. The CDR3 sequence: CASSLALTQGTQYF. The CDR3 DNA sequence: TGCGCCAGCAGCTTGGCCCTTACCCAGGGGACCCAGTACTTC.

The chain uses TRBV28 and TRBJ1-5; D might be TRBD1 (6 bases). Germline V gene sequence: CDR1 MDHEN, CDR2 SYDVKM. Deletions cut 5 bases from V and 7 bases from J, with 18 bases between. The CDR3 has 15 residues. CDR3 protein: CASSPSGGAQQPQHF. As DNA, the CDR3 is TGTGCCAGCAGTCCTAGTGGGGGGGCGCAACAGCCCCAGCATTTT. The full variable domain, completed using reference TRBV28 and TRBJ1-5, is DVKVTQSSRYLVKRTGEKVFLECVQDMDHENMFWYRQDPGLGLRLIYFSYDVKMKEKGDIPEGYSVSREKKERFSLILESASTNQTSMYLCASSPSGGAQQPQHFGDGTRLSIL.

J is TRBJ2-7 and V is TRBV27, with D unclear. V lost 5 bases and J 11 bases, leaving 22 bases between the germline ends. CDR3 size: 14 residues. CDR1 and CDR2 from the germline V gene are MNHEY and SMNVEV (reference sequence). CDR3 region: CASSLTASTKREYF. The CDR3 nucleotides read TGTGCCAGCAGTCTGACGGCCTCTACGAAAAGGGAGTACTTC.

The V and J genes are TRBV7-9 and TRBJ2-1; TRBD2 might be the D (5 bases). V was cut by 2 bases and J by 4 bases, with 15 bases left in between. The germline gives CDR1 SEHNR, CDR2 FQNEAQ (reference sequence). This CDR3 is 16 amino acids long. CDR3 coding DNA: TGTGCCAGCAGCTTAATTAGAAGCGGAGATTACAATGAGCAGTTCTTC. It specifies CASSLIRSGDYNEQFF.

J is TRBJ1-5 and V is TRBV6-1; unclear D gene. Germline V gives CDR1 MNHNS, CDR2 SASEGT. The germline V and J ends were trimmed by 2 bases and 1 base, with 9 bases remaining between them. The CDR3 totals 15 residues. This CDR3 reads CASSEWGGSNQPQHF. The CDR3 region has the DNA TGTGCCAGCAGTGAATGGGGTGGGAGCAATCAGCCCCAGCATTTT.

V gene TRBV6-4 combines with J gene TRBJ2-1, with D perhaps matching TRBD2 (7 bases). V dropped 5 bases and J dropped 4 bases, with 12 bases sitting between them. CDR3 length: 14 amino acids. Per germline, CDR1 MRHNA and CDR2 SNTAGT. CDR3 sequence: CASSRSGTYNEQFF. In nucleotides, the CDR3 is TGTGCCAGCAGTAGGAGCGGGACATACAATGAGCAGTTCTTC.

V usage is TRBV2 and J usage is TRBJ2-6; perhaps TRBD1 as D (6 bases). Trimming left V 4 bases short and J 2 bases short, with 15 bases between. CDR1 is SNHLY, CDR2 FYNNEI, per germline. This CDR3 is 17 amino acids long. This CDR3 is CASSGGGLRAGANVLTF. The CDR3 nucleotides read TGTGCCAGCAGTGGAGGGGGTCTCAGGGCTGGGGCCAACGTCCTGACTTTC.

The chain recombines TRBV5-6 with TRBJ2-3; 8 positions agree with TRBD1. Germline V gene data show CDR1 as SGHDT and CDR2 as YYEEEE. The CDR3 is 14 amino acids. Trimming cost V 2 bases and J 6 bases; bases outside gene matches: 5. The CDR3 sequence: CASSFGQGADTQYF. The CDR3 bases are TGTGCCAGCAGCTTCGGACAGGGTGCCGATACGCAGTATTTT.

V is TRBV5-1 and J is TRBJ1-1, with TRBD1 matching 7 bases. The V and J ends lost 3 bases and 1 base, in that order; junction bases with no gene match: 9. CDR1 and CDR2 (germline): SGHRS, YFSETQ. The CDR3 loop spans 16 amino acids. DNA of the CDR3: TGCGCCAGCAGCTCACGACGGACAGGAGCGAACACTGAAGCTTTCTTT. Translating gives CASSSRRTGANTEAFF.

This clone has only one observation. This chain uses TRBV7-9 with TRBJ2-3; TRBD2 matches at 8 bases. This CDR3 comprises 16 residues. CDR1 is SEHNR, CDR2 FQNEAQ, per germline (reference sequence). V shed 4 bases and J 1 base; nucleotides not matched to a gene: 7. The CDR3 DNA is TGTGCCAGCAGCTCCCGTAGCGGGAAAGGCACAGATACGCAGTATTTT. As protein: CASSSRSGKGTDTQYF.

This clone showed up just a few times. This rearrangement joins TRBV2 to TRBJ2-5; tentatively, D is TRBD1 (6 bases). This CDR3 contains 13 residues. The germline V gene encodes CDR1 SNHLY and CDR2 FYNNEI. Trimming shortened V by 3 bases and J by 5 bases, and 10 bases separated the two germline ends. The CDR3, as DNA: TGTGCCAGCAGTGACGGGCAGGGGGAGACCCAGTACTTC. Translated, it gives CASSDGQGETQYF.

This clone was picked up a small number of times. V is TRBV18 and J is TRBJ2-2, with 10 bases matching TRBD2. The CDR3 has 19 amino acids. The J segment lost 6 bases and the V segment lost 5 bases, leaving 18 bases of the junction unmatched. Looked up from germline, CDR1 is KGHSH and CDR2 is LQKENI. The CDR3 loop reads CASSIYTRASGSSPGELFF. CDR3 sequence (DNA): TGTGCCAGCTCAATTTACACCCGGGCTAGCGGGAGTTCGCCCGGGGAGCTGTTTTTT.

The chain employs TRBV7-2 and TRBJ2-7, with 9 nucleotides matching TRBD1. CDR3 size: 15 residues. The V segment lost 0 bases and the J segment 4 bases; nucleotides outside the gene matches: 4. The germline CDR1 and CDR2 sequences are SGHTA and FQGNSA. The CDR3 nucleotides read TGTGCCAGCAGCTTAGCGCTGGGACAGGGTTACGAGCAGTACTTC. It codes for CASSLALGQGYEQYF.